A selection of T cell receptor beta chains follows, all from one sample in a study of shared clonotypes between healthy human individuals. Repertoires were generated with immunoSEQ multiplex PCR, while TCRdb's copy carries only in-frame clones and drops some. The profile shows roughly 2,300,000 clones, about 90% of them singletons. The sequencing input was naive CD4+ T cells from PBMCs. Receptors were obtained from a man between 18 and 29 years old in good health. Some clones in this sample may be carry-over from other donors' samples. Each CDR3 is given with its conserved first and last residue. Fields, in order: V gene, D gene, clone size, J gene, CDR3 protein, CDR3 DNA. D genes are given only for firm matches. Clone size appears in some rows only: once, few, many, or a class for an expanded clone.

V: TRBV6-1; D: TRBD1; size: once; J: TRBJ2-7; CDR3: CASSEPGQAGYEQYF; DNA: TGTGCCAGCAGTGAACCGGGACAGGCGGGCTACGAGCAGTACTTC
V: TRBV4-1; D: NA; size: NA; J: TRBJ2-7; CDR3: CASSQEPGPPYEQYF; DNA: TGCGCCAGCAGCCAGGAACCGGGGCCTCCCTACGAGCAGTACTTC
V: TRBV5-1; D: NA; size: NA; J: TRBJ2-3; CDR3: CASSRTGSGDTQYF; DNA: TGCGCCAGCAGCCGAACAGGGTCAGGCGATACGCAGTATTTT
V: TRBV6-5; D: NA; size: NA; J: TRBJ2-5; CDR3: CASSYTVSQETQYF; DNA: TGTGCCAGCAGTTACACGGTGTCCCAAGAGACCCAGTACTTC
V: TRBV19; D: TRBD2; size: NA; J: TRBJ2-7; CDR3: CASSPSGGSLGEQYF; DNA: TGTGCCAGTAGCCCTAGCGGGGGAAGTCTTGGGGAGCAGTACTTC
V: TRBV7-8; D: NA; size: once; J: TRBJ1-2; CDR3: CASSGGRGYTF; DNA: TGTGCCAGCAGCGGAGGCAGGGGCTACACCTTC
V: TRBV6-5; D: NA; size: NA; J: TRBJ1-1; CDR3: CASSFGDTEAFF; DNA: TGTGCCAGCAGTTTTGGGGACACTGAAGCTTTCTTT
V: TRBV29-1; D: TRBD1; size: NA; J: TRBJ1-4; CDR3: CSVVRQGGKLFF; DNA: TGCAGCGTCGTCAGACAGGGAGGAAAACTGTTTTTT
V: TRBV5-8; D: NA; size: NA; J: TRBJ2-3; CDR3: CASSPSTGAFGEDTQYF; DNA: TGTGCCAGCAGCCCAAGTACGGGGGCCTTCGGTGAAGATACGCAGTATTTT
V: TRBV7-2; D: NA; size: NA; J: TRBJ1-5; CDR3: CASSLGFGQPQHF; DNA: TGTGCCAGCAGCTTAGGTTTCGGGCAGCCCCAGCATTTT
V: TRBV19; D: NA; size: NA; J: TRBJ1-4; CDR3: CASRIGWTNEKLFF; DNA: TGTGCCAGTAGGATCGGGTGGACTAATGAAAAACTGTTTTTT
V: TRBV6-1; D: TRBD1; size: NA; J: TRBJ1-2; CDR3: CASSERTGGGYGYTF; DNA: TGTGCCAGCAGTGAAAGGACAGGGGGCGGCTATGGCTACACCTTC
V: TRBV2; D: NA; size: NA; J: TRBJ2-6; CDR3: CASSGTGGANVLTF; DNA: TGTGCCAGCAGCGGGACGGGTGGGGCCAACGTCCTGACTTTC
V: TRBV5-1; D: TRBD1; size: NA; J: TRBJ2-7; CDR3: CASSRTTGLGEQYF; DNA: TGCGCCAGCAGCCGCACGACAGGGCTAGGCGAGCAGTACTTC
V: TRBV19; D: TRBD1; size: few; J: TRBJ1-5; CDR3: CARKRLDRVNQPQHF; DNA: TGTGCCAGGAAACGACTGGACAGGGTCAATCAGCCCCAGCATTTT
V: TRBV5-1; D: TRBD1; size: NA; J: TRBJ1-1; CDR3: CASRPRDRGLSNTEAFF; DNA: TGCGCCAGCAGGCCCCGGGACAGGGGGTTGAGTAACACTGAAGCTTTCTTT
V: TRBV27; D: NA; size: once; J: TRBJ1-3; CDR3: CASSLAGNRNTIYF; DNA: TGTGCCAGCAGTTTAGCGGGAAACCGAAACACCATATATTTT
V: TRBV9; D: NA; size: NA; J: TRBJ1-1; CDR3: CASSVEPRGGTEAFF; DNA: TGTGCCAGCAGCGTAGAACCGCGGGGGGGGACTGAAGCTTTCTTT
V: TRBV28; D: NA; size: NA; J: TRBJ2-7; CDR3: CATEMRTTYEQYF; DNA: TGTGCCACCGAAATGCGGACGACCTACGAGCAGTACTTC
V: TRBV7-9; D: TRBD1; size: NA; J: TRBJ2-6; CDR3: CASSSGQAVPGANVLTF; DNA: TGTGCCAGCAGCTCCGGACAGGCCGTCCCCGGGGCCAACGTCCTGACTTTC
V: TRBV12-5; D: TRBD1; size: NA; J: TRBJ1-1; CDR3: CASGLPGTGVGNTEAFF; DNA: TGTGCTAGTGGTTTGCCCGGGACAGGGGTGGGGAACACTGAAGCTTTCTTT
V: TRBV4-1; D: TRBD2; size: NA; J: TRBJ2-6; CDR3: CASSRGTETSGLFSGANVLTF; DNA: TGCGCCAGCAGCCGGGGGACGGAGACTAGCGGGTTGTTCTCTGGGGCCAACGTCCTGACTTTC
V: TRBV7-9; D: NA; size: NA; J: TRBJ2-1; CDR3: CASSLSGVNNEQFF; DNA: TGTGCCAGCAGCCTTTCCGGGGTCAACAATGAGCAGTTCTTC
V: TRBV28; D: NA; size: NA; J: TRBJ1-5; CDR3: CASSPNRGNQPQHF; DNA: TGTGCCAGCAGCCCTAACAGGGGCAATCAGCCCCAGCATTTT
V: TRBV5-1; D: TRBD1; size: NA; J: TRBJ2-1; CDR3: CASSWPGQGTVDEQFF; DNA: TGCGCCAGCAGCTGGCCGGGACAGGGGACAGTCGATGAGCAGTTCTTC
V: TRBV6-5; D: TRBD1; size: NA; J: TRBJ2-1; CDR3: CASRDRGMLDEQFF; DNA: TGTGCCAGCCGGGACAGGGGTATGTTAGATGAGCAGTTCTTC
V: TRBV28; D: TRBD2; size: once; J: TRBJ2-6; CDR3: CASSLAGAGANVLTF; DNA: TGTGCCAGCAGTTTAGCGGGAGCTGGGGCCAACGTCCTGACTTTC
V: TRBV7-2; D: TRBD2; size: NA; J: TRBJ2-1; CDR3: CASSLVLAGVNEQFF; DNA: TGTGCCAGCAGCTTAGTACTAGCGGGAGTCAATGAGCAGTTCTTC
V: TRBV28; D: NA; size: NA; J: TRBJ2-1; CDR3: CASSTYNSYNEQFF; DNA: TGTGCCAGCAGTACCTACAACAGCTACAATGAGCAGTTCTTC
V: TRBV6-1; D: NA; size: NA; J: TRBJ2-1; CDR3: CASSDEQFF; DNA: TGTGCCAGCAGCGATGAGCAGTTCTTC
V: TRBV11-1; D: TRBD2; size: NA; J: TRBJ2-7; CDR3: CASSTRILTSGNEQYF; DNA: TGTGCCAGCAGCACAAGGATATTGACTAGCGGGAACGAGCAGTACTTC
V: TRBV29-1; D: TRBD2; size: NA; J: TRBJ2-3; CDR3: CSVLGLAGLPDTQYF; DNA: TGCAGCGTTCTGGGACTAGCGGGATTACCAGATACGCAGTATTTT